The following is a T cell receptor (beta chain) sequence with its context. Profiled with immunoSEQ multiplex PCR; TCRdb holds only in-frame clones, not every one. Seen here are 65,000 to 85,000 clones, 95% observed once, and the top ten hold around 0.69%. The data were taken from a study of cytomegalovirus exposure and HLA in healthy donors. From germline, CDR1 is MNHEY and CDR2 SVGAGI. This CDR3 is built from 14 residues. Deletions cut 6 bases from V and 5 bases from J, with 16 bases between. Source material: PBMCs. The chain uses TRBV6-5 and TRBJ1-2, with D possibly matching TRBD1 (5 bases). The sequence derives from a woman between 18 and 29 years old in good health and CMV-seronegative. The CDR3 region is CASRRTREGYGYTF. CDR3 nucleotide sequence: TGTGCCAGCAGAAGGACCAGGGAAGGGTATGGCTACACCTTC.